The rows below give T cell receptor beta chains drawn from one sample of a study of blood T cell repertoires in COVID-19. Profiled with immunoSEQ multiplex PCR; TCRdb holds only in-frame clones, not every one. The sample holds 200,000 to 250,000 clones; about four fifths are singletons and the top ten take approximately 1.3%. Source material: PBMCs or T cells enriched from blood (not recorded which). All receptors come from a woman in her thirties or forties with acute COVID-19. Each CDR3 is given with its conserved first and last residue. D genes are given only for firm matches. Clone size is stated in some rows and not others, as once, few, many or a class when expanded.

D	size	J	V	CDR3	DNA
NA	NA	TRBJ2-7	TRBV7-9	CASSRGSYEQYF	TGTGCCAGCAGCCGAGGATCCTACGAGCAGTACTTC
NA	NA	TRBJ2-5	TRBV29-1	CSVERGIETQYF	TGCAGCGTTGAAAGGGGGATAGAGACCCAGTACTTC
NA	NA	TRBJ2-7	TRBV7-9	CASSLDGNEQYF	TGTGCCAGCAGCTTAGATGGCAACGAGCAGTACTTC
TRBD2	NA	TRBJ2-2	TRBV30	CAWSVEAGSGELFF	TGTGCCTGGAGTGTCGAAGCGGGGTCCGGGGAGCTGTTTTTT
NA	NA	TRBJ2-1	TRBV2	CASREQGTDFNEQFF	TGTGCCAGCCGGGAACAGGGCACCGATTTCAATGAGCAGTTCTTC
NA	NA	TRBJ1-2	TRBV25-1	CASSGQNNYGYTF	TGTGCCAGCAGTGGACAAAATAACTATGGCTACACCTTC
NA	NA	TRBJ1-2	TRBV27	CATGENYGYTF	TGTGCCACCGGGGAAAACTATGGCTACACCTTC
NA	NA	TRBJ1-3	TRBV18	CASSPRNTASGNTIYF	TGTGCCAGCTCACCGCGAAATACAGCCTCTGGAAACACCATATATTTT
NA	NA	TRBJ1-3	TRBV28	CASSLSVRAGNTIYF	TGTGCCAGCAGTTTATCGGTCAGGGCTGGAAACACCATATATTTT
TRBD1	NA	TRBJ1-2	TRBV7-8	CASSQGIQGARGYTF	TGTGCCAGCAGCCAGGGAATACAGGGGGCGCGTGGCTACACCTTC
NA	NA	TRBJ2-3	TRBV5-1	CASSFVGQNSDTQYF	TGCGCCAGCAGCTTTGTGGGCCAAAATTCAGATACGCAGTATTTT
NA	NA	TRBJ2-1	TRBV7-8	CASSYGGARYNEQFF	TGTGCCAGCAGCTATGGGGGGGCAAGGTACAATGAGCAGTTCTTC
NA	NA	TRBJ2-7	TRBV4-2	CASSQDREQYF	TGTGCCAGCAGCCAAGATCGCGAGCAGTACTTC
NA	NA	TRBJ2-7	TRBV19	CASSQTGPSYEQYF	TGTGCCAGTAGTCAAACAGGCCCTTCCTACGAGCAGTACTTC
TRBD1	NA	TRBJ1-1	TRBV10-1	CASSAGQGDTEAFF	TGCGCCAGCAGTGCAGGACAGGGGGACACTGAAGCTTTCTTT
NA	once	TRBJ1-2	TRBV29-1	CSVDAGALPYGYTF	TGCAGCGTTGACGCAGGGGCCCTTCCCTATGGCTACACCTTC
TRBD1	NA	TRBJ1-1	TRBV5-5	CASSFSGGMNTEAFF	TGTGCCAGCAGCTTTTCAGGGGGCATGAACACTGAAGCTTTCTTT